These 17 T cell receptor beta chains originate from one sample sequenced in a study of identical twins. TCRdb reprocessed the 5' RACE reads via MiXCR and lists one record per CDR3 protein. The profile shows around 680,000 distinct CDR3 sequences, approximately 9% of them singletons. These same records also appear under a second study, on yellow fever vaccine responses in identical twins.

Sequenced sample: PBMCs. The receptors come from a woman aged 18-29 years in good health.

This clonotype has at least ten counts. V is TRBV12-3 or TRBV12-4 and J is TRBJ2-1; D call uncertain. This CDR3 is built from 14 residues. Trimming took 3 bases from V and 5 from J, leaving 11 bases between them. The CDR3 nucleotides read TGTGCCAGCAGTTTCCGGGCTAGGGACAATGAGCAGTTCTTC. This gives the protein CASSFRARDNEQFF.

This clonotype was seen only a few times. The V call is TRBV6-5, the J call TRBJ2-7; TRBD2 matches 7 bases. This CDR3 spans 13 amino acids. Germline V gives CDR1 MNHEY, CDR2 SVGAGI. Germline trimming cut 0 bases from V and 6 bases from J; bases unmatched to any gene: 2. CDR3 protein: CASSYSWEGEQYF. Here the CDR3 DNA reads TGTGCCAGCAGTTACTCCTGGGAGGGCGAGCAGTACTTC.

Only a few counts were recorded for this clonotype. The rearrangement uses TRBV7-3 and TRBJ2-1, with TRBD1 matching over 9 bases. There are 15 residues in the CDR3. Germline lookup yields CDR1 SGHTA and CDR2 FQGTGA. V gave up 5 bases and J gave up 2 bases; unmatched junction bases: 4. CDR3 DNA: TGTGCCAGCAGCAGAGGGACAGGGACCTACAATGAGCAGTTCTTC. Its protein product is CASSRGTGTYNEQFF. Full variable domain (missing parts from reference TRBV7-3 and TRBJ2-1): GAGVSQTPSNKVTEKGKYVELRCDPISGHTALYWYRQSLGQGPEFLIYFQGTGAADDSGLPNDRFFAVRPEGSVSTLKIQRTERGDSAVYLCASSRGTGTYNEQFFGPGTRLTVL.

This clonotype was detected many times. The chain joins TRBV5-1 to TRBJ2-7; D ambiguous. This CDR3 spans 11 amino acids. The V end was cut by 4 bases, the J end by 5 bases, with 7 bases between. Germline-derived CDR1 and CDR2 are SGHRS and YFSETQ. CDR3 loop: CASSHRDEQYF. The CDR3 bases are TGCGCCAGCAGCCATCGTGACGAGCAGTACTTC.

This clonotype appeared many times. The chain has TRBV7-2 and TRBJ1-2; D is possibly TRBD1 (6 bases). From germline, CDR1 is SGHTA and CDR2 FQGNSA. Deletions cut 7 bases from V and 5 bases from J, with 17 bases between. The CDR3 spans 14 residues. In DNA, the CDR3 is TGTGCCAGCACCGGATACAGGGAGCTATATGGCTACACCTTC. Protein sequence: CASTGYRELYGYTF.

There are a few counts of this clonotype. This chain joins TRBV20-1 and TRBJ2-4; tentative D call: TRBD2 (6 bases). Looked up from germline, CDR1 is DFQATT and CDR2 is SNEGSKA (reference sequence). V was clipped by 3 bases and J by 4 bases, with 13 bases between them. This CDR3 contains 14 residues. CDR3 region: CSARPGGLKNIQYF. CDR3 nucleotides: TGCAGTGCTAGGCCTGGAGGGTTAAAAAACATTCAGTACTTC.

This clonotype has just a few counts. The V and J genes are TRBV7-3 and TRBJ2-2, with 7 bases aligning to TRBD1. The CDR3 covers 16 residues. CDR1 and CDR2 (germline): SGHTA, FQGTGA. J gave up 5 bases and V 4 bases, and 10 bases lay outside the gene matches. DNA for the CDR3: TGTGCCAGCAGCTCGAGGACAGGAGGTGGGACCGGGGAGCTGTTTTTT. Amino acid sequence: CASSSRTGGGTGELFF.

V gene TRBV7-9 combines with J gene TRBJ2-7; perhaps D is TRBD1 or TRBD2 (5 bases each). The CDR3 is 16 residues long. The V end was cut by 3 bases, the J end by 6 bases, with 21 bases between. Germline V gives CDR1 SEHNR, CDR2 FQNEAQ (reference sequence). The CDR3 nucleotides are TGTGCCAGCAGCTTGACGGGGTTCGAAGGGGAAGGCGAGCAGTACTTC. This codes for CASSLTGFEGEGEQYF.

Many counts were recorded for this clonotype. The V call is TRBV3-1, the J call TRBJ1-1, with D possibly being TRBD1 (6 bases). V lost 1 base and J lost 3, with 9 bases in between. Germline lookup yields CDR1 LGHDT and CDR2 YNNKEL (reference sequence). The CDR3 covers 14 residues. The CDR3 region is CASSQVRGYTEAFF. CDR3 in DNA: TGTGCCAGCAGCCAAGTGAGGGGGTACACTGAAGCTTTCTTT.

The chain links TRBV12-3 or TRBV12-4 to TRBJ2-1; unclear D gene. The CDR3 runs to 10 residues. Deletions cut 5 bases from V and 10 bases from J, with 6 bases between. As DNA, the CDR3 is TGTGCCAGCAGTCAAGTCGAGCAGTTCTTC. Its translation: CASSQVEQFF.

This clonotype showed up many times. The chain couples TRBV10-3 to TRBJ2-5; 8 positions agree with TRBD1. The ends lost 6 bases at V and 2 bases at J; junction bases unmatched: 5. Per germline, CDR1 ENHRY and CDR2 SYGVKD. The CDR3 contains 14 residues. The CDR3, as DNA: TGTGCCATCAGGCCCGGGACAGGACAAGAGACCCAGTACTTC. It encodes CAIRPGTGQETQYF.

This clonotype has more than one count but fewer than ten. The chain joins TRBV5-1 to TRBJ2-2; 9 nucleotides line up with TRBD2. The CDR3 spans 16 residues. CDR1 is SGHRS, CDR2 YFSETQ, per germline. Unmatched junction bases numbered 6, after V lost 4 bases and J lost 2 bases. CDR3 amino acids: CASSLRLAENTGELFF. The CDR3 DNA is TGCGCCAGCAGCCTCCGACTAGCGGAAAACACCGGGGAGCTGTTTTTT. Complete variable domain (other parts from reference TRBV5-1 and TRBJ2-2): KAGVTQTPRYLIKTRGQQVTLSCSPISGHRSVSWYQQTPGQGLQFLFEYFSETQRNKGNFPGRFSGRQFSNSRSEMNVSTLELGDSALYLCASSLRLAENTGELFFGEGSRLTVL.

V is TRBV28 and J is TRBJ1-5; D gene unclear. Trimming removed 3 bases at V and 6 bases at J, with 9 bases between. CDR3 length: 13 amino acids. Per germline, CDR1 MDHEN and CDR2 SYDVKM. The CDR3 loop reads CASSFLGFQPQHF. DNA for the CDR3: TGTGCCAGCAGTTTTCTCGGGTTTCAGCCCCAGCATTTT. The full variable domain, with the rest looked up from reference TRBV28 and TRBJ1-5, is DVKVTQSSRYLVKRTGEKVFLECVQDMDHENMFWYRQDPGLGLRLIYFSYDVKMKEKGDIPEGYSVSREKKERFSLILESASTNQTSMYLCASSFLGFQPQHFGDGTRLSIL.

This clonotype appeared many times. V usage is TRBV25-1 and J usage is TRBJ2-7; 9 bases match TRBD1. The germline CDR1 and CDR2 sequences are MGHDK and SYGVNS. V was pared by 8 bases and J by 1 base, with 3 bases of the junction left unmatched. The CDR3 runs to 13 residues. The CDR3 here is CASRQGGSYEQYF. CDR3 nucleotides: TGTGCCAGCCGACAGGGGGGTTCCTACGAGCAGTACTTC.

This clonotype was counted a few times. The chain joins TRBV6-5 to TRBJ2-3; D unresolved. Germline V lookup: CDR1 MNHEY, CDR2 SVGAGI. The CDR3 extends over 14 amino acids. Trimming cost V 0 bases and J 2 bases, with 6 bases left between them. The chain's CDR3 is CASSYSATTDTQYF. CDR3 DNA sequence: TGTGCCAGCAGTTACTCCGCTACCACAGATACGCAGTATTTT.

This clonotype has a handful of counts. The chain links TRBV6-2 or TRBV6-3 to TRBJ1-2; D gene uncertain. The V gene lost 6 bases and the J gene lost 2 bases, with 16 bases spanning the gap. This CDR3 spans 15 amino acids. In germline, CDR1 is MNHEY, CDR2 SVGEGT. The CDR3 loop is CASREMAPGNYGYTF. DNA of the CDR3: TGTGCCAGCAGGGAGATGGCACCGGGAAACTATGGCTACACCTTC.

This clonotype has just a few counts. The chain is built from TRBV5-6 and TRBJ2-7, with 8 bases identical to TRBD1. Germline-derived CDR1 and CDR2 are SGHDT and YYEEEE. This CDR3 is built from 15 residues. The junction had 7 bases not matched to a gene; V was cut back by 4 bases and J by 1 base. CDR3 loop: CASSLAGGGSYEQYF. The CDR3 nucleotides are TGTGCCAGCAGCCTCGCAGGGGGCGGTTCCTACGAGCAGTACTTC. The full variable domain, rest sourced from reference TRBV5-6 and TRBJ2-7, is DAGVTQSPTHLIKTRGQQVTLRCSPKSGHDTVSWYQQALGQGPQFIFQYYEEEERQRGNFPDRFSGHQFPNYSSELNVNALLLGDSALYLCASSLAGGGSYEQYFGPGTRLTVT.